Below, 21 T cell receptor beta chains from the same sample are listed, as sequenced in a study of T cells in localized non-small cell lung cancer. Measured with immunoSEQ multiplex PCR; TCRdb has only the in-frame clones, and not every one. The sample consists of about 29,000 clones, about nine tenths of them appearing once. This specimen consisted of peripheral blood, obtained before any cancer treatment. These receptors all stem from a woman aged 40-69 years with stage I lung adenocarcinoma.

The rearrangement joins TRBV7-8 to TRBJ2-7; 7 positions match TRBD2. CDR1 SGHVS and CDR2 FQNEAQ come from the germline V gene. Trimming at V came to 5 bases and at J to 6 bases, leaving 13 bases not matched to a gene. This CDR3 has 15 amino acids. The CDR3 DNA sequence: TGTGCCAGCAGCCTGCTTGGCGGGAGCTCCGTCGAGCAGTACTTC. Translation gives CASSLLGGSSVEQYF.

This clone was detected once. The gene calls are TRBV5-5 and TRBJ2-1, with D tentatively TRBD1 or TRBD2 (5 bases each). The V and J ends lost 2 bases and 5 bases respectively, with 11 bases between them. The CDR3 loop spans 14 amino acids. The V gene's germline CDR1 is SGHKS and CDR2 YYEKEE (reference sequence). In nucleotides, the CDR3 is TGTGCCAGCAGCTTTACCGGGGCGAACAATGAGCAGTTCTTC. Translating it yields CASSFTGANNEQFF.

CDR3 nucleotide sequence: TGTGCCAGCAGTTACGGCCGAGGGAGCAATCAGCCCCAGCATTTT. Amino acid sequence: CASSYGRGSNQPQHF. The gene calls are TRBV6-5 and TRBJ1-5; D remains ambiguous. V was clipped by 2 bases and J by 1 base, with 9 bases between them. Germline V gives CDR1 MNHEY, CDR2 SVGAGI. CDR3 length: 15 amino acids.

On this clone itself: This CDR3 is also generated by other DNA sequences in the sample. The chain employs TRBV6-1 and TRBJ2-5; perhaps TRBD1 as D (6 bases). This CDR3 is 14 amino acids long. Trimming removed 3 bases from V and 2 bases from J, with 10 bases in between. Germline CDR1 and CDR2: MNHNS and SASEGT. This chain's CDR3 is CASSEGQNQETQYF. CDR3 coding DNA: TGTGCCAGCAGTGAGGGACAAAATCAAGAGACCCAGTACTTC.

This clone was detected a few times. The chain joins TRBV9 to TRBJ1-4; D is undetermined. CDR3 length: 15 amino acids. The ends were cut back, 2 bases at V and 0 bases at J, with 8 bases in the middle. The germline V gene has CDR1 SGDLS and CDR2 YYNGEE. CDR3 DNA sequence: TGTGCCAGCAGCGTGATGGGGACAACTAATGAAAAACTGTTTTTT. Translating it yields CASSVMGTTNEKLFF. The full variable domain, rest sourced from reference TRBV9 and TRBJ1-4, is DSGVTQTPKHLITATGQRVTLRCSPRSGDLSVYWYQQSLDQGLQFLIQYYNGEERAKGNILERFSAQQFPDLHSELNLSSLELGDSALYFCASSVMGTTNEKLFFGSGTQLSVL.

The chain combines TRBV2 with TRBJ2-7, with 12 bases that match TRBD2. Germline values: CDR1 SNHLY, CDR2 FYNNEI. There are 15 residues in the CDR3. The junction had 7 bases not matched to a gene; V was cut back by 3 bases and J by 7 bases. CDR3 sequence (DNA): TGTGCCAGCAGTGATAGGACTAGCGGGGTTGGGGAGCAGTACTTC. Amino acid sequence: CASSDRTSGVGEQYF.

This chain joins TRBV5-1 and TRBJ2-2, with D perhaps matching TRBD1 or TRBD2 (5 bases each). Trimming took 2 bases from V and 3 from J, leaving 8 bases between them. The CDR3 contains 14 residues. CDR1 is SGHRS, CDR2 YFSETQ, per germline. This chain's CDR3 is CASSFGTYTGELFF. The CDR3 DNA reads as TGCGCCAGCAGCTTCGGGACGTACACCGGGGAGCTGTTTTTT.

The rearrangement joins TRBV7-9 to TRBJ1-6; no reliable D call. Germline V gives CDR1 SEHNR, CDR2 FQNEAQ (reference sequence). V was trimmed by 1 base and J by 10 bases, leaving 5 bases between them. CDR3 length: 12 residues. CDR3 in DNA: TGTGCCAGCAGCTTAGAGCTGTCACCCCTCCACTTT. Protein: CASSLELSPLHF.

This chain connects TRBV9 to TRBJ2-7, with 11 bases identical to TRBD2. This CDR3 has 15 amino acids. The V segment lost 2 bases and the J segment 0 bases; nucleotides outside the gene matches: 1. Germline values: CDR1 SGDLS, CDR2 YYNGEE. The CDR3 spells CASSVGLAGSYEQYF. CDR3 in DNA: TGTGCCAGCAGCGTCGGACTAGCGGGCTCCTACGAGCAGTACTTC.

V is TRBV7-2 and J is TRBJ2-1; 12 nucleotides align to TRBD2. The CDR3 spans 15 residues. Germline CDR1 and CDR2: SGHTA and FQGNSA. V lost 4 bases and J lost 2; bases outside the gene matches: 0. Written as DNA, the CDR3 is TGTGCCAGCAGCTCTAGCGGGGGGGCCTACAATGAGCAGTTCTTC. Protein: CASSSSGGAYNEQFF.

The CDR3 protein is CASSLWDEGGNTIYF. CDR3 nucleotides: TGTGCCAGCAGCTTATGGGACGAGGGAGGAAACACCATATATTTT. The chain links TRBV7-3 to TRBJ1-3, with D maybe TRBD1 (5 bases). This CDR3 is 15 amino acids long. Germline CDR1 reads SGHTA; CDR2 reads FQGTGA. The V end lost 2 bases, the J end lost 4 bases, and 12 bases lay between the germline ends.

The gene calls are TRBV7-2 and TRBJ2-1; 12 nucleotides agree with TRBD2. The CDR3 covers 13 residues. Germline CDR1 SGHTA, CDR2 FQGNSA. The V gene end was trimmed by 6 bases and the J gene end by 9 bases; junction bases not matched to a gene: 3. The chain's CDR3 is CASRLAGGAEQFF. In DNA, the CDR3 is TGTGCCAGCAGACTAGCGGGGGGCGCTGAGCAGTTCTTC.

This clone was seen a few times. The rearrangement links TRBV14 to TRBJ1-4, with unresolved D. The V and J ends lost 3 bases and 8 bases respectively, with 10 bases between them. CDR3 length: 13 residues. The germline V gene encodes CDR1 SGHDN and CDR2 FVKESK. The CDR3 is CASSHSLGEKLFF. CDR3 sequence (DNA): TGTGCCAGCAGCCACAGCCTGGGAGAAAAACTGTTTTTT.

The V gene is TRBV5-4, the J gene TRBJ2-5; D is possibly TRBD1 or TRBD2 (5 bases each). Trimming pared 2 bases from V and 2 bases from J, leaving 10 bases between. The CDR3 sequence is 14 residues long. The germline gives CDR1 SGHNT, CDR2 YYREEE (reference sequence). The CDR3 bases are TGTGCCAGCAGCTTACCGGGGCTACAAGAGACCCAGTACTTC. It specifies CASSLPGLQETQYF.

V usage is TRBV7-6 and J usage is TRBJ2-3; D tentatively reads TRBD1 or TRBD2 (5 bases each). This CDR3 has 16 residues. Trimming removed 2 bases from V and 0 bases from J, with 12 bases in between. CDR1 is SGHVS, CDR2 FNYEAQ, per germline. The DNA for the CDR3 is TGTGCCAGCAGCTTACTCCCGGGACCGAGCACAGATACGCAGTATTTT. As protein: CASSLLPGPSTDTQYF.

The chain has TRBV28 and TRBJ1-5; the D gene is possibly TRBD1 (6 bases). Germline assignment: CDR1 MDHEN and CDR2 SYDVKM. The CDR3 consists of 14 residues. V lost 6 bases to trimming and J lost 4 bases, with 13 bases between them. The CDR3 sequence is CASSLDSTNQPQHF. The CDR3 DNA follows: TGTGCCAGCAGCCTGGACAGTACTAATCAGCCCCAGCATTTT.

The CDR3 coding sequence is TGTGCCAGCAGTTTAATGGGAGGCTATGGCTACACCTTC. Translated, it gives CASSLMGGYGYTF. V gene TRBV28 combines with J gene TRBJ1-2; D remains ambiguous. The germline V and J ends were trimmed by 2 bases and 4 bases, with 8 bases remaining between them. The CDR3 totals 13 residues. Germline loops: CDR1 MDHEN, CDR2 SYDVKM.

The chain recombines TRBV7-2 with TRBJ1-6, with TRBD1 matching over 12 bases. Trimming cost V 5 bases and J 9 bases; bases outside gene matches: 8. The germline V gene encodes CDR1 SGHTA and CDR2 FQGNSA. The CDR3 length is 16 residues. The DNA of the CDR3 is TGTGCCAGCAGCACCCAGGGACAGGGGGCATTTTCACCCCTCCACTTT. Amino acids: CASSTQGQGAFSPLHF.

Here the CDR3 reads CASSGFSGDSTDTQYF. As DNA, the CDR3 is TGTGCCAGCAGTGGGTTTAGCGGAGACAGCACAGATACGCAGTATTTT. V usage is TRBV2 and J usage is TRBJ2-3; the D gene is possibly TRBD2 (6 bases). Trimming took off 4 bases at V and 0 bases at J, with 14 bases between the two ends. Per the germline V gene, CDR1 is SNHLY and CDR2 is FYNNEI. The CDR3 spans 16 residues.

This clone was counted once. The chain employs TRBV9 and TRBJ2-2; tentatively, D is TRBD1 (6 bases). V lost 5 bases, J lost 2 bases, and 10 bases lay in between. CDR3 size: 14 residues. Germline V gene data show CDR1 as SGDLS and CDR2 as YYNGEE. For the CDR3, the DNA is TGTGCCAGCAGGGGACAATCAAACACCGGGGAGCTGTTTTTT. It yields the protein CASRGQSNTGELFF.

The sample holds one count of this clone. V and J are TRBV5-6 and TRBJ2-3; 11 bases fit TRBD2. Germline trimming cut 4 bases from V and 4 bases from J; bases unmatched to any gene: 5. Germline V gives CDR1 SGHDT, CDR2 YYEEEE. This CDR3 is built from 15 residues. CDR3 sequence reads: CASSTIAGGSDTQYF. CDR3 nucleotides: TGTGCCAGCAGCACAATAGCGGGGGGGTCAGATACGCAGTATTTT. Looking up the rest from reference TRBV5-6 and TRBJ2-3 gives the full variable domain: DAGVTQSPTHLIKTRGQQVTLRCSPKSGHDTVSWYQQALGQGPQFIFQYYEEEERQRGNFPDRFSGHQFPNYSSELNVNALLLGDSALYLCASSTIAGGSDTQYFGPGTRLTVL.